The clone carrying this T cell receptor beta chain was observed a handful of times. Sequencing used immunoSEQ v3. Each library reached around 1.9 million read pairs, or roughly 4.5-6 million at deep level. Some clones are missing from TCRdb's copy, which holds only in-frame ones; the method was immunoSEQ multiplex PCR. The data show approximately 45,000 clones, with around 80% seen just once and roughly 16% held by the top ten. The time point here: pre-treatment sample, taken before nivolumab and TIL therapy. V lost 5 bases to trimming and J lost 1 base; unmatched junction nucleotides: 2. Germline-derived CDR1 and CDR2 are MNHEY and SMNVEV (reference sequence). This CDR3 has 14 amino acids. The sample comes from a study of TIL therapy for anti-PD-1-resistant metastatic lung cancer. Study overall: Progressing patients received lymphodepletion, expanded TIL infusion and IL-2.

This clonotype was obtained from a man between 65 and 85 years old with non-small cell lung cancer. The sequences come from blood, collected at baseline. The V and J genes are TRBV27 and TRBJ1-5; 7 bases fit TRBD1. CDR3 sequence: CASSLQGSNQPQHF. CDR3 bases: TGTGCCAGCAGTCTACAGGGGAGCAATCAGCCCCAGCATTTT.